This TCR beta chain was recovered during a study of shared clonotypes between healthy human individuals. This CDR3 region has 15 residues. J lost 2 bases, V lost 4 bases, and 5 bases had no gene match. CD8 cells regarded as naive lacked CD45RO, were positively chosen for CCR7, and omitted terminally differentiated effector memory CD45RA+ cells. Profiling relied on immunoSEQ multiplex PCR, and the TCRdb table lists in-frame clones only, not all of them. The sample has 1.5 million to 2.5 million clones; around 96% are singletons. The receptor's source is a man between 18 and 29 years old in good health. The V call is TRBV23-1, the J call TRBJ2-7, with TRBD2 identical over 10 bases. TRBV23-1 is sorted into the ORF group, with uncertain function. The sample was naive CD8+ T cells sorted from blood. CDR3 DNA sequence: TGCGCCAGCAGTCTTACTAGCGGGGTTCCCTACGAGCAGTACTTC. This encodes CASSLTSGVPYEQYF.